The clone carrying this TCR beta chain was seen ten or more times. Its antigen is not known. Using its own MiXCR run on the 5' RACE reads, TCRdb lists one record per CDR3 protein. This table has more than 650,000 distinct CDR3 sequences, approximately 10% appearing once. The data were taken from a study of CD8 T cells in ankylosing spondylitis. Whole-study results and caveats: The authors reported significant enrichment of disease-linked clones in matched ankylosing spondylitis synovial fluid. Ankylosing spondylitis blood appeared to be characterized by a TCR beta motif of several highly homologous variants.

This CDR3 is 16 amino acids long. Trimming cost V 6 bases and J 1 base; bases outside gene matches: 8. Per the germline V gene, CDR1 is MNHNS and CDR2 is SASEGT. The chain employs TRBV6-1 and TRBJ1-3, with 8 bases aligning to TRBD1. The material sequenced was blood, either unsorted or a sorted T cell fraction (not recorded which). The source of this sequence is a male donor with ankylosing spondylitis. This chain's CDR3 is CASRGQGALSGNTIYF. CDR3 nucleotides: TGTGCCAGCAGAGGACAGGGCGCTTTATCTGGAAACACCATATATTTT.